Listed below are T cell receptor beta chains from one sample, sequenced in a study of T cell repertoires in cytomegalovirus infection. A single record per CDR3 protein comes from TCRdb applying MiXCR to the reads. The repertoire holds more than 650,000 distinct CDR3 sequences, with about a third as singletons. The sample taken for sequencing was PBMCs. The receptor set was obtained from a human donor in good health (CMV status not recorded). Some clones in this sample may be carry-over from other donors' samples. The CDR3 runs from the conserved cysteine through the conserved F or W. A D gene is named only where the DNA matches it firmly. Rows may omit the clone size; those that give it use once, few, many or a size class.

clone size: NA
D gene: NA
V gene: TRBV6-5
J gene: TRBJ1-1
CDR3 DNA: TGTGCCAGCAGTTACTCGAGCATATACACTGAAGCTTTCTTT
CDR3 protein: CASSYSSIYTEAFF

clone size: NA
D gene: TRBD1
V gene: TRBV7-2
J gene: TRBJ1-5
CDR3 DNA: TGTGCCAGCAGCGTCAACAGGGGGTCTGAGCAGACCCAGCATTTT
CDR3 protein: CASSVNRGSEQTQHF

clone size: NA
D gene: NA
V gene: TRBV11-2
J gene: TRBJ1-1
CDR3 DNA: TGTGCCAGCAGCCTGGGAGTCTTCATGAACACTGAAGCTTTCTTT
CDR3 protein: CASSLGVFMNTEAFF

clone size: NA
D gene: TRBD2
V gene: TRBV28
J gene: TRBJ2-3
CDR3 DNA: TGTGCCAGCAGGCCAACCGGGACTAGCGGGAGCTCGGATACGCAGTATTTT
CDR3 protein: CASRPTGTSGSSDTQYF

clone size: NA
D gene: TRBD2
V gene: TRBV11-2
J gene: TRBJ2-7
CDR3 DNA: TGTGCCAGCAGCTTATCTGGGGGGGACTCCTACGAGCAGTACTTC
CDR3 protein: CASSLSGGDSYEQYF

clone size: once
D gene: NA
V gene: TRBV7-9
J gene: TRBJ2-4
CDR3 DNA: TGTGCCAGCAGCCCCGGGCGAGGGGGAGACATTCAGTACTTC
CDR3 protein: CASSPGRGGDIQYF

clone size: NA
D gene: TRBD1
V gene: TRBV9
J gene: TRBJ2-5
CDR3 DNA: TGTGCCAGCAGCGCCGACAGGGGACGACAAGAGACCCAGTACTTC
CDR3 protein: CASSADRGRQETQYF

clone size: few
D gene: NA
V gene: TRBV24-1
J gene: TRBJ2-3
CDR3 DNA: TGTGCCACCAGTGATAACCCGGGACCTCTCAGGACAGATACGCAGTATTTT
CDR3 protein: CATSDNPGPLRTDTQYF

clone size: many
D gene: NA
V gene: TRBV7-6
J gene: TRBJ2-5
CDR3 DNA: TGTGCCAGCAGCTCCCGGGCTCAGGGGACCCAGTACTTC
CDR3 protein: CASSSRAQGTQYF

clone size: NA
D gene: TRBD1
V gene: TRBV5-4
J gene: TRBJ2-3
CDR3 DNA: TGTGCCAGCAGCTTGGGGCAGGGGGCTGCAGATACGCAGTATTTT
CDR3 protein: CASSLGQGAADTQYF

clone size: NA
D gene: TRBD1
V gene: TRBV28
J gene: TRBJ1-5
CDR3 DNA: TGTGCCAGCACCGTGACAGGGTCCTATCAGCCCCAGCATTTT
CDR3 protein: CASTVTGSYQPQHF

clone size: NA
D gene: NA
V gene: TRBV27
J gene: TRBJ2-6
CDR3 DNA: TGTGCCAGCAGTCTCATTCGGACTGTTCCTGGGGCCAACGTCCTGACTTTC
CDR3 protein: CASSLIRTVPGANVLTF

clone size: NA
D gene: NA
V gene: TRBV29-1
J gene: TRBJ1-6
CDR3 DNA: TGCAGCGTTGCGGAGGGGCCGACCCTCCACTTT
CDR3 protein: CSVAEGPTLHF

clone size: NA
D gene: NA
V gene: TRBV18
J gene: TRBJ1-2
CDR3 DNA: TGTGCCAGCTCACCAGTGGAGAGGGCCTACACCTTC
CDR3 protein: CASSPVERAYTF

clone size: NA
D gene: TRBD2
V gene: TRBV7-2
J gene: TRBJ2-3
CDR3 DNA: TGTGCTACTAGCGGGAGTTGGGATACGCAGTATTTT
CDR3 protein: CATSGSWDTQYF

clone size: few
D gene: NA
V gene: TRBV7-8
J gene: TRBJ2-2
CDR3 DNA: TGTGCCAGCAGGGATACAGGGCGGGCCGGGGAGCTGTTTTTT
CDR3 protein: CASRDTGRAGELFF

clone size: NA
D gene: NA
V gene: TRBV13
J gene: TRBJ2-2
CDR3 DNA: TGTGCCAGCAGCTTAGGCGGGCGGGTGAACACCGGGGAGCTGTTTTTT
CDR3 protein: CASSLGGRVNTGELFF

clone size: NA
D gene: NA
V gene: TRBV2
J gene: TRBJ1-5
CDR3 DNA: TGTGCCAGCAGTGAGGTCCGACGCAATCAGCCCCAGCATTTT
CDR3 protein: CASSEVRRNQPQHF

clone size: few
D gene: TRBD2
V gene: TRBV10-1
J gene: TRBJ2-1
CDR3 DNA: TGCGCCAGCAGTGAGTCGACTAGCGGGGGACCCGATGAGCAGTTCTTC
CDR3 protein: CASSESTSGGPDEQFF

clone size: NA
D gene: TRBD1
V gene: TRBV7-9
J gene: TRBJ1-2
CDR3 DNA: TGTGCCAGCCAGACAGGGTCTTATGGCTACACCTTC
CDR3 protein: CASQTGSYGYTF

clone size: NA
D gene: NA
V gene: TRBV12-3/TRBV12-4
J gene: TRBJ2-5
CDR3 DNA: TGTGCCAGCAGTTTCTGGGGGCGCCTAGAGACCCAGTACTTC
CDR3 protein: CASSFWGRLETQYF

clone size: few
D gene: NA
V gene: TRBV28
J gene: TRBJ1-2
CDR3 DNA: TGTGCCAGCAGTTTATGGTCATCGGGGGCGCCTAACTATGGCTACACCTTC
CDR3 protein: CASSLWSSGAPNYGYTF

clone size: many
D gene: TRBD2
V gene: TRBV7-8
J gene: TRBJ2-1
CDR3 DNA: TGTGCCAGCAGCCCAAATAGCGGGCTTGACAATGAGCAGTTCTTC
CDR3 protein: CASSPNSGLDNEQFF

clone size: many
D gene: NA
V gene: TRBV7-9
J gene: TRBJ2-7
CDR3 DNA: TGTGCCAGCAGCTTAGCGGCAGGGGACCTTATGTACGAGCAGTACTTC
CDR3 protein: CASSLAAGDLMYEQYF

clone size: NA
D gene: TRBD2
V gene: TRBV29-1
J gene: TRBJ2-3
CDR3 DNA: TGCAGCGCCGATAGCGGGGCGAACACAGATACGCAGTATTTT
CDR3 protein: CSADSGANTDTQYF

clone size: few
D gene: NA
V gene: TRBV29-1
J gene: TRBJ2-3
CDR3 DNA: TGCAGCGTTGAAGACAGCCATTCAGATACGCAGTATTTT
CDR3 protein: CSVEDSHSDTQYF

clone size: few
D gene: NA
V gene: TRBV4-2
J gene: TRBJ2-5
CDR3 DNA: TGTGCCAGCAGCCCCCTTCGGGCGGGGCAGACCCAGTACTTC
CDR3 protein: CASSPLRAGQTQYF

clone size: NA
D gene: TRBD2
V gene: TRBV5-6
J gene: TRBJ2-4
CDR3 DNA: TGTGCCAGCAGCCCGGGGACCGGACTAGGAGACATTCAGTACTTC
CDR3 protein: CASSPGTGLGDIQYF

clone size: many
D gene: NA
V gene: TRBV7-7
J gene: TRBJ1-1
CDR3 DNA: TGTGCTAGCAGCTTAGACGAGAACACTGAAGCTTTCTTT
CDR3 protein: CASSLDENTEAFF

clone size: many
D gene: NA
V gene: TRBV7-2
J gene: TRBJ2-3
CDR3 DNA: TGTGCCAGCAGCTTAGACCGGGTCACAGATACGCAGTATTTT
CDR3 protein: CASSLDRVTDTQYF

clone size: NA
D gene: NA
V gene: TRBV4-1
J gene: TRBJ2-1
CDR3 DNA: TGCGCCAGCAGCCAAGATGCAGCAATCAATGAGCAGTTCTTC
CDR3 protein: CASSQDAAINEQFF

clone size: few
D gene: NA
V gene: TRBV5-1
J gene: TRBJ2-3
CDR3 DNA: TGCGCCAGCAGCCCGCCGGGACTCTCTGACACAGATACGCAGTATTTT
CDR3 protein: CASSPPGLSDTDTQYF

clone size: many
D gene: TRBD1
V gene: TRBV12-3/TRBV12-4
J gene: TRBJ1-1
CDR3 DNA: TGTGCCAGCACCACAGGGGAACGAGCTTTCTTT
CDR3 protein: CASTTGERAFF

clone size: few
D gene: NA
V gene: TRBV6-1
J gene: TRBJ1-1
CDR3 DNA: TGTGCCAGCAGTGAAGCAATAACTTTCTTT
CDR3 protein: CASSEAITFF

clone size: many
D gene: NA
V gene: TRBV12-3/TRBV12-4
J gene: TRBJ2-2
CDR3 DNA: TGTGCCATCCAAGGGACGACCGGGGAGCTGTTTTTT
CDR3 protein: CAIQGTTGELFF

clone size: NA
D gene: NA
V gene: TRBV12-3/TRBV12-4
J gene: TRBJ2-7
CDR3 DNA: TGTGCCAGCAGATCAACGGGGGTACCCTACGAGCAGTACTTC
CDR3 protein: CASRSTGVPYEQYF

clone size: few
D gene: NA
V gene: TRBV27
J gene: TRBJ2-1
CDR3 DNA: TGTGCCAGCAGTAAGGCTAGCAGCTACAATGAGCAGTTCTTC
CDR3 protein: CASSKASSYNEQFF

clone size: NA
D gene: TRBD1
V gene: TRBV14
J gene: TRBJ1-2
CDR3 DNA: TGTGCCAGCAGCCGCCAACTGCCCGGGACAGGGAGGGGCTACACCTTC
CDR3 protein: CASSRQLPGTGRGYTF

clone size: NA
D gene: NA
V gene: TRBV27
J gene: TRBJ2-7
CDR3 DNA: TGTGCCAGCAGTTTCCTCATCGGCAGAACCTCTGCATACGAGCAGTACTTC
CDR3 protein: CASSFLIGRTSAYEQYF